Following are 18 T cell receptor beta chains from one sample sequenced in a study of vaccination and CD4 T cells after COVID-19. Oncomine TCR Beta short-read sequencing was applied to DNA from cultured CD4+ T cells. In TCRdb, the PCR reads were re-called with MiXCR into one record per CDR3 protein. Among almost 25,000 distinct CDR3 sequences, 62% were seen once, and the ten largest hold approximately 7.8%. Which antigens these TCRs recognize remains unknown. The treatment here: roughly 11-day PBMC culture with coronavirus spike peptide pools or control peptides (ViraFEST assay). The specimen was CD4+ T cells from blood, cultured in vitro. The receptors were gathered from a human donor who had recovered from COVID-19.

V and J are TRBV10-3 and TRBJ2-1; D uncertain. Trimming removed 6 bases at V and 4 bases at J, with 16 bases between. CDR1 ENHRY and CDR2 SYGVKD come from the germline V gene. The CDR3 totals 15 residues. The DNA for the CDR3 is TGTGCCATCAGAAGGCCGCCGGCCCAATACAATGAGCAGTTCTTC. This sequence encodes CAIRRPPAQYNEQFF.

The CDR3 nucleotides are TGTGCCAGCGGACGGTGGGAGGCGAACACCGGGGAGCTGTTTTTT. Translating gives CASGRWEANTGELFF. The J gene is TRBJ2-2, the V gene TRBV27; tentatively, D is TRBD2 (6 bases). This CDR3 has 15 residues. V lost 8 bases and J 0 bases, leaving 13 bases between the germline ends. Germline V gene data show CDR1 as MNHEY and CDR2 as SMNVEV (reference sequence).

This clonotype was counted a single time. V is TRBV7-2 and J is TRBJ2-2; D not certain. The CDR3 sequence is 14 residues long. The V end was cut by 2 bases, the J end by 6 bases, with 10 bases between. The germline V gene encodes CDR1 SGHTA and CDR2 FQGNSA. The CDR3 is CASSLLAVAGELFF. The CDR3 DNA reads TGTGCCAGCAGCTTATTGGCCGTCGCCGGGGAGCTGTTTTTT.

This clonotype showed up just a few times. The gene calls are TRBV20-1 and TRBJ1-4; D is uncertain. The CDR3 has 13 residues. V lost 0 bases, J lost 7 bases, and 9 bases lay in between. Germline values: CDR1 DFQATT, CDR2 SNEGSKA (reference sequence). DNA for the CDR3: TGCAGTGCTAGAGATCCAGGTGGTGAAAAACTGTTTTTT. Protein sequence: CSARDPGGEKLFF.

The rearrangement links TRBV7-9 to TRBJ1-6; D is uncertain. Germline assignment: CDR1 SEHNR and CDR2 FQNEAQ (reference sequence). This CDR3 has 12 residues. The ends were cut back, 5 bases at V and 7 bases at J, with 6 bases in the middle. The CDR3 protein is CASSRVNSPLHF. CDR3 coding DNA: TGTGCCAGCAGCCGCGTAAATTCACCCCTCCACTTT.

V usage is TRBV6-1 and J usage is TRBJ2-1; either TRBD1 or TRBD2 may supply D (5 bases each). This CDR3 spans 11 amino acids. V shed 6 bases and J shed 14 bases, with 14 bases lying between them. CDR1 is MNHNS and CDR2 is SASEGT in the germline V gene. The CDR3: CASRSVGGEFF. CDR3 coding DNA: TGTGCCAGCAGGTCGGTTGGGGGTGAGTTCTTC.

V and J are TRBV20-1 and TRBJ1-2; D gene unclear. The germline V gene encodes CDR1 DFQATT and CDR2 SNEGSKA (reference sequence). The V and J ends lost 0 bases and 4 bases respectively, with 12 bases between them. This CDR3 is built from 14 residues. The CDR3 DNA sequence: TGCAGTGCTAGAGAGTCCAGCGTCATCTATGGCTACACCTTC. Encoded protein: CSARESSVIYGYTF.

The chain combines TRBV7-2 with TRBJ1-5; D is unresolved. This CDR3 is built from 15 residues. V shed 5 bases and J shed 7 bases, with 18 bases lying between them. The germline V gene encodes CDR1 SGHTA and CDR2 FQGNSA. CDR3: CASSPVGSEYQPQHF. DNA of the CDR3: TGTGCCAGCAGCCCAGTCGGATCGGAGTACCAGCCCCAGCATTTT.

The V call is TRBV4-1, the J call TRBJ2-2, with 11 bases lining up with TRBD2. V trimming: 2 bases; J trimming: 5 bases; junction bases outside the gene matches: 10. Germline V gene lookup returns CDR1 MGHRA and CDR2 YSYEKL. The CDR3 runs 18 residues. The CDR3 region has the DNA TGCGCCAGCAGCCAAATACTAGCGGGAGTCCCGGGGACCGGGGAGCTGTTTTTT. Protein sequence: CASSQILAGVPGTGELFF.

This chain uses TRBV25-1 with TRBJ1-5; a possible D gene is TRBD1 (5 bases). The V and J ends lost 3 bases and 3 bases respectively, with 12 bases between them. The CDR3 length is 15 residues. Germline-derived CDR1 and CDR2 are MGHDK and SYGVNS. The CDR3 sequence is CASSESGAYNQPQHF. CDR3 in DNA: TGTGCCAGCAGTGAGTCCGGGGCGTACAATCAGCCCCAGCATTTT.

The rearrangement links TRBV7-3 to TRBJ2-7; 9 bases fit TRBD2. Germline assignment: CDR1 SGHTA and CDR2 FQGTGA. The CDR3 has 16 amino acids. Trimming at V came to 5 bases and at J to 1 base, leaving 9 bases not matched to a gene. The CDR3 bases are TGTGCCAGCAGCCCGGGGGGAGCGGGAGGTTCCTACGAGCAGTACTTC. Protein product: CASSPGGAGGSYEQYF.

The J gene is TRBJ2-7, the V gene TRBV5-4; 9 bases are shared with TRBD1. V gave up 0 bases and J gave up 6 bases; unmatched junction bases: 10. CDR1 is SGHNT and CDR2 is YYREEE in the germline V gene (reference sequence). The CDR3 is 16 amino acids. Written as DNA, the CDR3 is TGTGCCAGCAGCTTGGGTGGACAGGGGCATACAGGCGAGCAGTACTTC. The encoded protein is CASSLGGQGHTGEQYF.

V is TRBV7-9 and J is TRBJ2-7; a weak D match, TRBD2 (5 bases). The length of the CDR3 is 14 residues. Germline CDR1 SEHNR, CDR2 FQNEAQ (reference sequence). Trimming pared 4 bases from V and 0 bases from J, leaving 10 bases between. The CDR3 is CASSSVAGSYEQYF. DNA for the CDR3: TGTGCCAGCAGCTCAGTGGCGGGCTCCTACGAGCAGTACTTC. The full variable domain, its missing parts supplied by reference TRBV7-9 and TRBJ2-7, is DTGVSQNPRHKITKRGQNVTFRCDPISEHNRLYWYRQTLGQGPEFLTYFQNEAQLEKSRLLSDRFSAERPKGSFSTLEIQRTEQGDSAMYLCASSSVAGSYEQYFGPGTRLTVT.

This chain uses TRBV27 with TRBJ1-2; possibly TRBD1 for D (5 bases). V lost 3 bases and J lost 4, with 18 bases in between. The CDR3 totals 16 residues. CDR1 is MNHEY, CDR2 SMNVEV, per germline (reference sequence). CDR3 in amino acids: CASSLVATGSGYGYTF. The CDR3, as DNA: TGTGCCAGCAGTTTGGTAGCTACAGGTTCGGGCTATGGCTACACCTTC.

J is TRBJ1-2 and V is TRBV7-2; unclear D gene. Germline assignment: CDR1 SGHTA and CDR2 FQGNSA. The CDR3 sequence is 14 residues long. V lost 1 base, J lost 5 bases, and 11 bases lay in between. CDR3 sequence reads: CASSLVQVRYGYTF. The CDR3 DNA follows: TGTGCCAGCAGCTTAGTCCAGGTGCGGTATGGCTACACCTTC.

This clonotype was seen just once. This chain connects TRBV5-1 to TRBJ1-1; D gene ambiguous. Trimming took off 2 bases at V and 4 bases at J, with 15 bases between the two ends. The V gene's germline CDR1 is SGHRS and CDR2 YFSETQ. The CDR3 spans 15 residues. The CDR3 DNA reads as TGCGCCAGCAGCTTCACGGCGGGAGCGGCCACTGAAGCTTTCTTT. Protein: CASSFTAGAATEAFF.

This chain connects TRBV28 to TRBJ1-2; 8 positions agree with TRBD1. The CDR3 has 15 amino acids. CDR1 and CDR2 (germline): MDHEN, SYDVKM. Trimming at V came to 5 bases and at J to 7 bases, leaving 12 bases not matched to a gene. DNA of the CDR3: TGTGCCAGCAGTGGCCGGGGCAGGGGGCTAGGTGGCTACACCTTC. It translates to CASSGRGRGLGGYTF.

The gene calls are TRBV7-9 and TRBJ1-2; tentatively, D is TRBD1 (6 bases). V lost 5 bases and J 2 bases, leaving 18 bases between the germline ends. Germline loops: CDR1 SEHNR, CDR2 FQNEAQ (reference sequence). The CDR3 loop spans 16 amino acids. Here the CDR3 reads CASSPMGGARNYGYTF. CDR3 sequence (DNA): TGTGCCAGCAGCCCAATGGGGGGGGCGCGCAACTATGGCTACACCTTC.